This T cell receptor beta chain emerged from a study of blood T cell repertoires in COVID-19 (dated by TCRdb to 2020 to 2021). The study in broad terms: Samples from collaborators originated in the United States, Italy and Spain and spanned both the acute and convalescent phases of COVID-19. The samples were drawn from the first 160 participants of the ongoing ImmuneRACE study and from 1,254 subjects provided by 6 global collaborators. Where HLA class I and class II types were available, the types were taken from metadata supplied by the sample provider, not from assay-based typing. Nearly every sample came with metadata listing a de-identified subject ID, COVID-19 status, age in years and sex. The repertoires were made available in a free public database intended to serve as a resource for research on the immune response to SARS-CoV-2. The dataset comprised deeply sampled blood TCRbeta repertoires from subjects exposed to, actively infected with, or recovered from COVID-19. The material from the prospective study consisted of cDNA or gDNA derived from T cells, B-cell-depleted T cells, or PBMCs.

TCRbeta CDR3 regions were amplified from genomic DNA using the immunoSEQ Assay, a bias-controlled multiplex PCR. The original pipeline was this. The number of nucleated cells in each sample was estimated by amplification of reference gene primers within the assay. To quantify the absolute abundance of each unique TCRbeta CDR3 rearrangement, sequence reads were collapsed and filtered. For each sample, productive Simpson clonality was calculated as the square root of Simpson's diversity index across productive rearrangements. The source is immuneACCESS, and TCRdb retained only in-frame sequences with V and J called. Part of the clones is not carried over; for the studies checked, unresolved V genes explain less than half of this, and the remainder is unexplained. V and J calls and clone size are given by that table; D and trimming were obtained from the DNA. The sample yields approximately 300,000 clones; about 80% were counted once. In total, the top ten clones hold around a sixth of the sample.

In Seattle, one collaborating source enrolled patients while the infection was active and tracked those patients longitudinally over the course of disease. The collaborating institutions used their own protocols to collect whole blood in K2EDTA tubes. For TCRbeta analysis, collaborator samples were shipped as frozen whole blood, as isolated PBMCs, or as DNA extracted from either sample type. What the research found in general, with its limitations: The amount of clinical and demographic metadata varied by source and participant and was provided uncurated.

Concerning this clone itself: Its antigen is not yet known. Base qualities are not at hand, and no much larger clone is one base apart.

The CDR3 starts with the cysteine, ends with the phenylalanine, and has 14 residues. CDR3 DNA only is kept here, 42 bases in frame from base 1. V is pruned by 0 bases and J by 8 bases, leaving 7 bases of the junction without a gene match. The germline V gene encodes CDR1 SGHRS and CDR2 YFSETQ. The rearrangement combines TRBV5-1 with TRBJ1-2, with TRBD1 matching 7 junction bases. The source is a person between 65 and 79 years old with COVID-19, enrolled during active disease. The sequencing input was peripheral blood. At the DNA level, the sequence is TGCGCCAGCAGCTTGGCCGAGGGGGCGCGGGGCTACACCTTC. It codes for CASSLAEGARGYTF.